The 3 T cell receptor beta chains given below trace back to one sample, sequenced in a study of T-cell reconstitution after alpha-beta-depleted transplantation in children. It was with unique molecular identifiers that the TCRbeta library was prepared. TCRdb fed the PCR reads into MiXCR, producing one record per CDR3 protein. The data show roughly 200,000 distinct CDR3 sequences, around 7% seen once. Sequenced here: PBMCs from the stem cell graft donor, sampled from the stem cell graft. The origin of the receptors is a human donor who donated a stem cell graft to a child with Wiskott-Aldrich syndrome.

This clonotype has only a few counts. The CDR3 here is CASSQRQGSGNTIYF. DNA of the CDR3: TGTGCCAGCAGCCAACGACAGGGATCTGGAAACACCATATATTTT. The chain uses TRBV7-6 and TRBJ1-3; 7 bases align to TRBD1. The CDR3 spans 15 residues. From germline, CDR1 is SGHVS and CDR2 FNYEAQ. The trim removed 5 bases at V and 1 base at J, leaving 5 bases unmatched.

This clonotype was detected many times. The rearrangement links TRBV5-1 to TRBJ1-1; D is possibly TRBD1 (6 bases). Germline CDR1 SGHRS, CDR2 YFSETQ. V shed 5 bases and J shed 1 base, with 9 bases lying between them. The CDR3 has 13 residues. The CDR3 reads CASSEGQNTEAFF. In nucleotides, the CDR3 is TGCGCCAGCAGTGAGGGACAGAACACTGAAGCTTTCTTT.

This clonotype came up many times. V and J are TRBV6-5 and TRBJ2-7, with 7 bases lining up with TRBD1. CDR1 is MNHEY, CDR2 SVGAGI, per germline. V dropped 6 bases and J dropped 4; count of bases not matched to a gene: 6. The CDR3 sequence is 13 residues long. This CDR3 reads CASSKQGSYEQYF. The CDR3, as DNA: TGTGCCAGCAGCAAACAGGGGTCGTACGAGCAGTACTTC.